A selection of T cell receptor beta chains follows, all from one sample in a study of identical twins. TCRdb called the 5' RACE reads again in MiXCR, with one record for every CDR3 protein. The sample lists hundreds of thousands of distinct CDR3 sequences; 18% were seen once. These same data were also listed under a study on T cells expressing NK-cell markers.

The sequencing sample was made of PBMCs. Receptors were obtained from a woman under 30 in good health. Both conserved end residues are part of each CDR3. The D gene is left open where the match is weak. For some rows the clone size is stated as once, few or many, or as a class when expanded; others skip it.

j_call,v_call,clone_size,d_call,cdr3_nt,cdr3_aa
TRBJ1-5,TRBV20-1,many,NA,TGCAGTGCTAGCCCGGACAGCTATCAGCCCCAGCATTTT,CSASPDSYQPQHF
TRBJ1-4,TRBV7-8,many,TRBD1,TGTGCCAGCAGCTATTTCCAGGGGGCGGCTAATGAAAAACTGTTTTTT,CASSYFQGAANEKLFF
TRBJ2-5,TRBV11-3,many,NA,TGTGCCAGCAGCCAGGGGGGTTTAGAGACCCAGTACTTC,CASSQGGLETQYF
TRBJ2-1,TRBV5-1,few,NA,TGCGCCAGCAGCGCTACCGGGACAAGTTACAATGAGCAGTTCTTC,CASSATGTSYNEQFF
TRBJ2-1,TRBV11-2,few,TRBD2,TGTGCCAGCGGCGGGACTAGCGGAGTGGGTAGCTCCTACAATGAGCAGTTCTTC,CASGGTSGVGSSYNEQFF
TRBJ2-1,TRBV11-2,few,NA,TGTGCCAGCAGCTTCGGTCTGAGGGATGAGCAGTTCTTC,CASSFGLRDEQFF
TRBJ2-7,TRBV5-8,few,TRBD1,TGTGCCAGCAGCACTGGGACAGCTTTGTACTTC,CASSTGTALYF
TRBJ1-2,TRBV18,few,TRBD1,TGTGCCAGCTCACCGGACAGGGAGGATGGCTACACCTTC,CASSPDREDGYTF
TRBJ2-3,TRBV25-1,few,TRBD1,TGTGCCAGCAGCGCCCGGGGCAGGGGGACAGATACGCAGTATTTT,CASSARGRGTDTQYF
TRBJ2-7,TRBV7-9,many,NA,TGTGCCAGCAGTTCTAGTGGCCGGGGCTCCTACGAGCAGTACTTC,CASSSSGRGSYEQYF
TRBJ1-2,TRBV2,few,TRBD1,TGTGCCAGCAGGAACGTAGGGGACAGGGGTAGTGGAGGCTATGGCTACACCTTC,CASRNVGDRGSGGYGYTF
TRBJ2-1,TRBV20-1,few,NA,TGCAGTGCTAGATTAGGGTCCAAGGCACATTGGCGCAATGAGCAGTTCTTC,CSARLGSKAHWRNEQFF
TRBJ2-1,TRBV2,NA,TRBD2,TGTGCCAGCAGTGGTGCGGCGGGGGGGGCGTACAATGAGCAGTTCTTC,CASSGAAGGAYNEQFF
TRBJ2-1,TRBV11-2,many,TRBD2,TGTGCCAGCAGCTTAGGTACTAGCGGACTCAATGAGCAGTTCTTC,CASSLGTSGLNEQFF
TRBJ1-5,TRBV7-8,NA,NA,TGTGCCAGCAGCTCACCCCCAGGGCTTAATCAGCCCCAGCATTTT,CASSSPPGLNQPQHF
TRBJ2-7,TRBV29-1,few,NA,TGCAGCGTTGCTTTGCGGGAACCTCCCTACGAGCAGTACTTC,CSVALREPPYEQYF
TRBJ2-5,TRBV10-3,few,TRBD2,TGTGCCATCAGTGAGTCGCCTAGCGGGAGGGAACGCCAAGAGACCCAGTACTTC,CAISESPSGRERQETQYF
TRBJ2-1,TRBV3-1,NA,NA,TGTGCCAGCAGCCAATGGCAGCTCAATGAGCAGTTCTTC,CASSQWQLNEQFF
TRBJ2-2,TRBV20-1,NA,NA,TGCAGTGCTAGAAACGGGGTTGGCGGGGAGCTGTTTTTT,CSARNGVGGELFF
TRBJ2-5,TRBV5-1,NA,NA,TGCGCCAGCAGCACTTCAGGGAACCAAGAGACCCAGTACTTC,CASSTSGNQETQYF
TRBJ2-3,TRBV29-1,few,TRBD2,TGCAGCGTTGATGCTAGCGGGAGAGGGGATACGCAGTATTTT,CSVDASGRGDTQYF
TRBJ2-1,TRBV3-1,few,TRBD1,TGTGCCAGCAGCCCTCGGACAGGGGGCGGTGAGCAGTTCTTC,CASSPRTGGGEQFF
TRBJ2-7,TRBV5-1,NA,NA,TGCGCCAGCAGTCGGGACAACTTCTACGAGCAGTACTTC,CASSRDNFYEQYF
TRBJ1-1,TRBV18,few,NA,TGTGCCAGCTCACCAGGAGGTGTAATGAACACTGAAGCTTTCTTT,CASSPGGVMNTEAFF
TRBJ2-5,TRBV6-1,NA,TRBD2,TGTGCCAGCAGTATAATAGCGGGACGGAGGGAGACCCAGTACTTC,CASSIIAGRRETQYF
TRBJ2-1,TRBV11-2,few,TRBD2,TGTGCCAGCAGCGCCTGGACTAGCGGGTGGCGGGGCAATGAGCAGTTCTTC,CASSAWTSGWRGNEQFF
TRBJ2-1,TRBV7-9,NA,NA,TGTGCCAGCAGCACCCCGACCCTGGCGGGGGAGCAGTTCTTC,CASSTPTLAGEQFF
TRBJ2-2,TRBV4-2,NA,TRBD2,TGTGCCAGCAGCCAAGATAGAAGCGGGGGCCCGAACACCGGGGAGCTGTTTTTT,CASSQDRSGGPNTGELFF
TRBJ2-3,TRBV29-1,NA,NA,TGCAGCGCCGACATCTCCACAGATACGCAGTATTTT,CSADISTDTQYF
TRBJ1-2,TRBV6-5,few,NA,TGTGCCAGCAGTTCGGGAAATACGGGTGGCTACACCTTC,CASSSGNTGGYTF
TRBJ2-1,TRBV7-9,NA,TRBD1,TGTGCCAGCAGTTATCTCCCGGGACAGGGGAACAATGAGCAGTTCTTC,CASSYLPGQGNNEQFF
TRBJ2-7,TRBV6-5,many,NA,TGTGCCAGCGGAGGGGTGTTGGAGGGGCAGTACTTC,CASGGVLEGQYF
TRBJ2-1,TRBV5-1,NA,TRBD2,TGCGCCAGCAGCTTTCAGGGAGCGGGGGGATCCAATGAGCAGTTCTTC,CASSFQGAGGSNEQFF
TRBJ2-3,TRBV20-1,NA,NA,TGCAGTGCTAGAGTTAGCGGTTCTAGCACAGATACGCAGTATTTT,CSARVSGSSTDTQYF
TRBJ2-3,TRBV10-1,few,NA,TGCGCCAGCGGGAAGTCGGGGACAGATACGCAGTATTTT,CASGKSGTDTQYF
TRBJ2-7,TRBV12-3/TRBV12-4,NA,NA,TGTGCCAGCCAGGAAGGACTCACCTCCTACGAGCAGTACTTC,CASQEGLTSYEQYF
TRBJ2-3,TRBV3-1,few,NA,TGTGCCAGCAGCCAAGATCCAGGGCCGCTCGGGGATACGCAGTATTTT,CASSQDPGPLGDTQYF
TRBJ2-3,TRBV12-3/TRBV12-4,few,NA,TGTGCCAGCAGTTTGGCCGGGGCAGGCACAGATACGCAGTATTTT,CASSLAGAGTDTQYF
TRBJ2-7,TRBV20-1,NA,NA,TGCAGTGCTAGAAGAGGGCCTATAATGGGAGAGCAGTACTTC,CSARRGPIMGEQYF
TRBJ2-3,TRBV6-2/TRBV6-3,few,TRBD2,TGTGCCAGCAGTTACCCTAGCGGGAGTCGGACAGATACGCAGTATTTT,CASSYPSGSRTDTQYF
TRBJ2-3,TRBV20-1,few,NA,TGCAGTGCTGTACGCGGGAACGCCCTCACAGATACGCAGTATTTT,CSAVRGNALTDTQYF